This T cell receptor beta chain was observed in a study of blood T cell repertoires in COVID-19. Overall study context: The United States, Italy and Spain supplied acute and convalescent COVID-19 samples. Sample material is recorded as cDNA or gDNA derived from T cells, B-cell-depleted T cells, or PBMCs.

Here immunoSEQ multiplex PCR was the method, and the copy in TCRdb shows in-frame clones only, minus some. The sample lists some 150,000 clones; 84% were seen once. Germline lookup yields CDR1 ENHRY and CDR2 SYGVKD. The CDR3 is 15 residues long. Germline trimming cut 4 bases from V and 7 bases from J; bases unmatched to any gene: 12. The chain recombines TRBV10-3 with TRBJ2-5; 7 bases line up with TRBD2. The sample consisted of peripheral blood. The clonotype originates from a woman aged 45 to 65 in a cohort sampled during active or convalescent COVID-19. CDR3 sequence (DNA): TGTGCCATCAGTGGAGGGACTCCTGGGGAGGGGACCCAGTACTTC. Its translation: CAISGGTPGEGTQYF.